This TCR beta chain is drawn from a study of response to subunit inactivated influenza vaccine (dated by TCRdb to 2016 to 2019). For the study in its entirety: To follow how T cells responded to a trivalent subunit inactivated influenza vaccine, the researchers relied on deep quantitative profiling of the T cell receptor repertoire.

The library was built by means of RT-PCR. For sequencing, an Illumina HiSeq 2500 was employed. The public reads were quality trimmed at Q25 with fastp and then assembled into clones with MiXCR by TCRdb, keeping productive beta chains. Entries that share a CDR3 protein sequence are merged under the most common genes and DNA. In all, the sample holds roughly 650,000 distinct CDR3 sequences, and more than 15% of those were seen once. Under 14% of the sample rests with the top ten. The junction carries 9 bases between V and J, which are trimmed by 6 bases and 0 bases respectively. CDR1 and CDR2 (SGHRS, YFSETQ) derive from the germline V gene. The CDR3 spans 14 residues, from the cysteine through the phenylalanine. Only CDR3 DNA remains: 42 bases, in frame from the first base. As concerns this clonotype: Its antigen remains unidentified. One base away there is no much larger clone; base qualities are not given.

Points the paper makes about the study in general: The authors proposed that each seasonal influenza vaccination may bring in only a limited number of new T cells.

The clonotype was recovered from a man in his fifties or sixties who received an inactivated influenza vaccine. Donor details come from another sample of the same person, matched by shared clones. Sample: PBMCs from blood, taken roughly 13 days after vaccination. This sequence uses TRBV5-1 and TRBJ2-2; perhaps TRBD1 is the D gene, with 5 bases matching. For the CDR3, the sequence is CASKTDTNTGELFF. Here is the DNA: TGCGCCAGCAAGACAGACACGAACACCGGGGAGCTGTTTTTT.